Listed below are T cell receptor beta chains from one sample, sequenced in a study of blood T cell repertoires in COVID-19. TCRdb's table, derived via immunoSEQ multiplex PCR, lists solely in-frame clones and lacks some. The table records some 350,000 clones, about 89% of them present only once. Sequenced: peripheral blood. Receptors originate from a woman aged 50 to 65 with COVID-19, enrolled during active disease. The CDR3 runs from the conserved cysteine through the conserved F or W. The D gene is left open where the match is weak. Where a row states a size, it is once, few, many or the class of an expanded clone; other rows omit it.

D | J | size | V | DNA | CDR3
TRBD1 | TRBJ1-3 | . | TRBV28 | TGTGCCAGCAGTTTGTCGGGACAGGGAAGTGGAAACACCATATATTTT | CASSLSGQGSGNTIYF
. | TRBJ2-3 | . | TRBV24-1 | TGTGCCACCAGTGAAGGTAGCGTCCTTAGCACAGATACGCAGTATTTT | CATSEGSVLSTDTQYF
. | TRBJ2-1 | . | TRBV19 | TGTGCCAGTAGTATCAAGGCTAGCTCCTACAATGAGCAGTTCTTC | CASSIKASSYNEQFF
TRBD1 | TRBJ1-5 | . | TRBV19 | TGTGCCAGTAGCCGACAGGGCTATGGCAATCAGCCCCAGCATTTT | CASSRQGYGNQPQHF
. | TRBJ2-7 | . | TRBV12-3/TRBV12-4 | TGTGCCAGCAGCCTCCCGGGTCTCCACGAGCAGTACTTC | CASSLPGLHEQYF
TRBD2 | TRBJ2-1 | . | TRBV10-1 | TGCGCCAGCAGTGAGTCGGGGAGCGGGAGGGATGAGCAGTTCTTC | CASSESGSGRDEQFF
TRBD1 | TRBJ1-5 | . | TRBV3-1/TRBV3-2 | TGTGCCAGCAGCCAAGGGACAGGGGGACGCAATCAGCCCCAGCATTTT | CASSQGTGGRNQPQHF
TRBD1 | TRBJ1-1 | few | TRBV7-7 | TGTGCCAGCAGCCTAAACAGGGGGACTGAAGCTTTCTTT | CASSLNRGTEAFF
TRBD1 | TRBJ2-3 | . | TRBV29-1 | TGCAGCGTTGAAGACCCACGACTTGGGACAGGGACGGGTCCTACGCAGTATTTT | CSVEDPRLGTGTGPTQYF
. | TRBJ2-5 | . | TRBV29-1 | TGCAGCATCCGAACGGAGTGGGAGACCCAGTACTTC | CSIRTEWETQYF
TRBD2 | TRBJ2-1 | . | TRBV7-6 | TGTGCCAGCAGCTTAAGGGGCGGGAGTAACAGTGAGCAGTTCTTC | CASSLRGGSNSEQFF
TRBD2 | TRBJ2-7 | . | TRBV7-2 | TGTGCCAGCAGCGCAGGACTAGCGGGCCGATCCCCCTACGAGCAGTACTTC | CASSAGLAGRSPYEQYF
. | TRBJ2-3 | once | TRBV15 | TGTGCCACCAGCTTTCGAGGGAGCACAGATACGCAGTATTTT | CATSFRGSTDTQYF
. | TRBJ1-2 | . | TRBV6-5 | TGTGCCAGCAAACCGTGGGACACCCCAAACTATGGCTACACCTTC | CASKPWDTPNYGYTF
. | TRBJ1-6 | . | TRBV19 | TGTGCCAGTAGTACTACAGGGTTGGGCTCACCCCTCCACTTT | CASSTTGLGSPLHF
. | TRBJ2-5 | . | TRBV3-1/TRBV3-2 | TGTGCCAGCCTACCTAGAGGGGGAGAGACCCAGTACTTC | CASLPRGGETQYF
TRBD1 | TRBJ1-5 | . | TRBV2 | TGTGCCAGCAGTTTGACAGGGTACAATCAGCCCCAGCATTTT | CASSLTGYNQPQHF
TRBD2 | TRBJ2-3 | . | TRBV11-2 | TGTGCCAGCAGCTTAGATAGGACAGGGGCTAGCGGGAGGCCCACAGATACGCAGTATTTT | CASSLDRTGASGRPTDTQYF
. | TRBJ1-1 | . | TRBV7-2 | TGTGCCAGCAGCTCGACAGGACGGTGGCAGTCTGGTGGGGGCTTT | CASSSTGRWQSGGGF
TRBD1 | TRBJ2-1 | . | TRBV30 | TGTGCCTGGAGTGGAAACCGGGACAGGGAGGCCAATGAGCAGTTCTTC | CAWSGNRDREANEQFF
TRBD2 | TRBJ2-1 | . | TRBV25-1 | TGTGCCAGCACATGGGGAGCGGGAGGGGGATATGAGCAGTTCTTC | CASTWGAGGGYEQFF
. | TRBJ2-7 | . | TRBV7-9 | TGTGCCAGCAGCTTAGTCCGAGGGGGAGCCTACGAGCAGTACTTC | CASSLVRGGAYEQYF
TRBD2 | TRBJ2-1 | . | TRBV7-2 | TGTGCCAGCAGCCAGAGGACTAGCGGAAACTTCTACAATGAGCAGTTCTTC | CASSQRTSGNFYNEQFF
. | TRBJ2-2 | . | TRBV4-1 | TGCGCCAGCAGCCAAGCAGGGGTTGCCGGGGAGCTGTTTTTT | CASSQAGVAGELFF
TRBD1 | TRBJ2-7 | . | TRBV9 | TGTGCCAGCAGCCCCGCCCGACAGGGTGGATTCGAGCAGTACTTC | CASSPARQGGFEQYF
TRBD2 | TRBJ2-1 | once | TRBV7-7 | TGTGCCAGCAGCTTAGGCAGCGGGGCTCACAATGAGCAGTTCTTC | CASSLGSGAHNEQFF
. | TRBJ1-1 | . | TRBV18 | TGTGCCAGCTCATCACTAGGGGAGGGCGGGAACACTGAAGCTTTCTTT | CASSSLGEGGNTEAFF
TRBD2 | TRBJ2-2 | . | TRBV2 | TGTGCCACCAAAGGGTCTGAGCGGGAGATTCACACCGGGGAGCTGTTTTTT | CATKGSEREIHTGELFF
. | TRBJ1-5 | few | TRBV19 | TGTGCCAGTAGTCGGGGATTTAGCAATCAGCCCCAGCATTTT | CASSRGFSNQPQHF
TRBD1 | TRBJ1-6 | once | TRBV18 | TGTGCCAGCTCAGAACAGGGGCGTCGCTATAATAATTCACCCCTCCACTTT | CASSEQGRRYNNSPLHF
. | TRBJ2-1 | . | TRBV10-2 | TGCGCCAGCACATTCGGCGGGTGGCAGTTCTTC | CASTFGGWQFF
TRBD1 | TRBJ1-2 | . | TRBV19 | TGTGCCAGTAGTATCGAGACAGGGTCGTCAGGCGCCTTC | CASSIETGSSGAF
. | TRBJ1-3 | once | TRBV5-5 | TGTGCCAGCAGCTTGGCGGGGTTGAACACCATATATTTT | CASSLAGLNTIYF
TRBD1 | TRBJ1-1 | . | TRBV7-2 | TGTGCCAGCACCCCCCAGGGGGGCCGTAGGGAGGTAGCTTTCTTT | CASTPQGGRREVAFF
. | TRBJ1-5 | few | TRBV23-1 | TGCGCCAGCAGTCAATCTTCCGGAGAGGCTCAGCCCCAGCATTTT | CASSQSSGEAQPQHF
TRBD2 | TRBJ2-5 | . | TRBV4-3 | TGCGCCAGCAGCCAAGATAGCGGGAGACCAGAGACCCAGTACTTC | CASSQDSGRPETQYF
. | TRBJ2-1 | . | TRBV18 | TGTGCCAGCTCACAACAGGGGGGGAATGAGCAGTTCTTC | CASSQQGGNEQFF